A selection of T cell receptor beta chains follows, all from one sample in a study of CD8 T cells in ankylosing spondylitis. MiXCR was run by TCRdb on the 5' RACE reads, yielding one entry per CDR3 protein. The top ten clones hold roughly 6.8% of a sample with about 240,000 distinct CDR3 sequences, about 10% of them seen once. Sequenced: blood, either unsorted or a sorted T cell fraction (not recorded which). These TCRs come from a male donor with ankylosing spondylitis or in good health (not recorded which). Both conserved end residues are part of each CDR3. Each record gives: V gene, J gene, clone size, D gene, CDR3 protein, CDR3 DNA. D genes are given only for firm matches. Clone size is shown for a subset of rows, as once, few, many or a class of expanded clone.

TRBV5-1	TRBJ2-3	few	TRBD2	CASSLDSGGAGVDTQYF	TGCGCCAGCAGCTTGGATAGCGGGGGGGCCGGGGTAGATACGCAGTATTTT
TRBV3-1	TRBJ2-7	many	TRBD2	CASSPSSSGVLRKYF	TGTGCCAGCAGCCCCTCGTCTAGCGGGGTGTTGCGGAAGTACTTC
TRBV29-1	TRBJ2-2	few	-	CSASRNTGELFF	TGCAGCGCCTCGAGGAACACCGGGGAGCTGTTTTTT
TRBV4-1	TRBJ1-3	many	-	CASSQVGGRISGNTIYF	TGCGCCAGCAGCCAAGTTGGGGGGAGGATCTCTGGAAACACCATATATTTT
TRBV10-1	TRBJ2-5	-	-	CASSESRERETQYF	TGCGCCAGCAGTGAGTCGAGGGAGAGGGAGACCCAGTACTTC
TRBV29-1	TRBJ2-1	many	-	CSVDYPYNEQFF	TGCAGCGTTGATTACCCCTACAATGAGCAGTTCTTC
TRBV5-1	TRBJ1-1	many	TRBD1	CASSREISGGTEAFF	TGCGCCAGCAGCCGCGAAATCTCAGGGGGCACTGAAGCTTTCTTT
TRBV7-2	TRBJ1-2	few	-	CASSLDRQGHGYTF	TGTGCCAGCAGCTTAGACAGGCAGGGCCATGGCTACACCTTC
TRBV5-1	TRBJ1-4	many	-	CASSSQGSPANEKLFF	TGCGCCAGCAGCTCCCAGGGGTCGCCGGCTAATGAAAAACTGTTTTTT
TRBV5-1	TRBJ1-2	many	TRBD1	CASSPGTGRYGYTF	TGCGCCAGCAGCCCAGGGACAGGGCGATATGGCTACACCTTC
TRBV5-1	TRBJ2-7	many	TRBD2	CASSFAGTSVSSSYEQYF	TGCGCCAGCAGCTTCGCCGGGACTAGCGTATCTAGCTCCTACGAGCAGTACTTC
TRBV7-6	TRBJ1-3	-	-	CASSFNGGITSSGNTIYF	TGTGCCAGCAGCTTCAATGGGGGAATAACATCCTCTGGAAACACCATATATTTT
TRBV11-2	TRBJ2-6	-	TRBD2	CASWTSGGASGANVLTF	TGTGCCAGCTGGACTAGCGGGGGGGCCTCTGGGGCCAACGTCCTGACTTTC
TRBV21-1	TRBJ2-1	-	-	CASSKGGLAGRKARYNEQFF	TGTGCCAGCAGCAAAGGGGGACTAGCGGGACGTAAAGCGAGGTACAATGAGCAGTTCTTC
TRBV20-1	TRBJ2-3	many	-	CSASSTATRDTQYF	TGCAGTGCTTCCTCGACCGCAACAAGAGATACGCAGTATTTT
TRBV5-1	TRBJ2-6	many	TRBD1	CASSLGQAFSGANVLTF	TGCGCCAGCAGCCTGGGACAGGCCTTCTCTGGGGCCAACGTCCTGACTTTC
TRBV6-6	TRBJ2-7	many	TRBD1	CASSWDSTYEQYF	TGTGCCAGCAGTTGGGACAGTACCTACGAGCAGTACTTC
TRBV20-1	TRBJ1-5	-	-	CSAGRGGQPQHF	TGCAGTGCCGGAAGGGGGGGTCAGCCCCAGCATTTT
TRBV20-1	TRBJ2-7	many	-	CSARGLGSSYEQYF	TGCAGTGCTAGAGGCTTGGGAAGCTCCTACGAGCAGTACTTC
TRBV6-4	TRBJ2-5	many	TRBD2	CASSRLAGEETQYF	TGTGCCAGCAGCAGACTAGCGGGGGAAGAGACCCAGTACTTC
TRBV5-1	TRBJ1-3	many	-	CASSFTDSGLGNTIYF	TGCGCCAGCAGCTTTACCGACAGCGGATTGGGAAACACCATATATTTT
TRBV5-5	TRBJ2-5	few	TRBD2	CASSDWRGAFETQYF	TGTGCCAGCAGCGATTGGCGGGGGGCATTCGAGACCCAGTACTTC
TRBV6-1	TRBJ2-2	many	-	CASRTGGETGELFF	TGTGCCAGCAGAACAGGGGGGGAGACCGGGGAGCTGTTTTTT
TRBV9	TRBJ2-3	-	-	CASSPGQGYLAATTDTQYF	TGTGCCAGCAGCCCCGGACAGGGTTATCTAGCGGCGACAACAGATACGCAGTATTTT
TRBV6-1	TRBJ2-2	many	TRBD1	CASSRGTGATGELFF	TGTGCCAGCAGTCGCGGGACAGGCGCCACCGGGGAGCTGTTTTTT
TRBV6-1	TRBJ1-3	-	-	CASSAQSSGNTIYF	TGTGCCAGCAGTGCTCAGAGCTCTGGAAACACCATATATTTT
TRBV20-1	TRBJ2-7	many	-	CSARRGSASSYEQYF	TGCAGTGCCAGACGAGGCAGCGCGAGCTCCTACGAGCAGTACTTC
TRBV7-9	TRBJ1-4	-	-	CASSPKEEQRFEKLFF	TGTGCCAGCAGCCCCAAGGAGGAACAGCGGTTTGAAAAACTGTTTTTT
TRBV10-3	TRBJ1-1	many	-	CAISDRGMAEAFF	TGTGCCATCAGTGATAGGGGGATGGCTGAAGCTTTCTTT
TRBV27	TRBJ2-4	-	TRBD1	CASSSDRVHIQYF	TGTGCCAGCAGTTCCGACAGGGTACACATTCAGTACTTC
TRBV12-5	TRBJ1-1	-	-	CASGLDGGNTEAFF	TGTGCTAGTGGTTTGGACGGCGGGAACACTGAAGCTTTCTTT
TRBV10-3	TRBJ2-3	many	-	CAISESGLGGGTDTQYF	TGTGCCATCAGTGAGTCGGGACTTGGCGGTGGCACAGATACGCAGTATTTT
TRBV5-1	TRBJ1-5	many	-	CASSLGDVNQPQHF	TGCGCCAGCAGCTTGGGGGACGTGAATCAGCCCCAGCATTTT
TRBV6-5	TRBJ2-5	many	-	CASSYSPSLETQYF	TGTGCCAGCAGTTACTCCCCCTCATTAGAGACCCAGTACTTC
TRBV20-1	TRBJ2-7	few	-	CSARLPEGRESGEQYF	TGCAGTGCTAGATTACCGGAGGGCAGGGAATCGGGTGAGCAGTACTTC
TRBV12-3/TRBV12-4	TRBJ1-3	many	-	CASSTPTTGNTIYF	TGTGCCAGCAGCACACCGACTACCGGAAACACCATATATTTT
TRBV20-1	TRBJ2-7	many	-	CSARVQPGRTYEQYF	TGCAGTGCTAGAGTCCAGCCCGGACGGACCTACGAGCAGTACTTC
TRBV9	TRBJ2-1	-	-	CASSAQGTEYNEQFF	TGTGCCAGCAGCGCCCAGGGCACGGAGTACAATGAGCAGTTCTTC
TRBV2	TRBJ1-5	-	-	CASSEAEGRGSNQPQHF	TGTGCCAGCAGTGAAGCTGAGGGCAGGGGAAGCAATCAGCCCCAGCATTTT
TRBV18	TRBJ2-5	-	-	CASSRKAQETQYF	TGTGCCAGCTCTCGGAAGGCCCAAGAGACCCAGTACTTC
TRBV2	TRBJ2-5	-	-	CASSSQGQETQYF	TGTGCCAGCAGTAGCCAGGGCCAAGAGACCCAGTACTTC
TRBV10-3	TRBJ1-1	many	TRBD1	CATEPGQGTENTEAFF	TGTGCCACCGAACCGGGACAGGGGACCGAGAACACTGAAGCTTTCTTT
TRBV12-3/TRBV12-4	TRBJ2-3	many	-	CASSFGVPQYF	TGTGCCAGCAGTTTTGGAGTGCCGCAGTATTTT
TRBV7-6	TRBJ2-1	-	TRBD2	CASSRPLQRESRNEQFF	TGTGCCAGCAGCCGTCCACTTCAGCGGGAGTCTCGCAATGAGCAGTTCTTC
TRBV5-1	TRBJ2-3	many	TRBD2	CASSLSPGLGLSDTQYF	TGCGCCAGCAGCTTGAGCCCCGGACTAGGGTTATCAGATACGCAGTATTTT
TRBV25-1	TRBJ1-4	many	-	CASSEGGLENEKLFF	TGTGCCAGCAGTGAAGGGGGGTTGGAAAACGAAAAACTGTTTTTT
TRBV7-6	TRBJ1-5	-	TRBD1	CASSPGTGPQPQHF	TGTGCCAGCAGCCCAGGGACAGGGCCTCAGCCCCAGCATTTT
TRBV20-1	TRBJ1-5	many	-	CSAGREGQPQHF	TGCAGTGCTGGCAGGGAAGGTCAGCCCCAGCATTTT
TRBV4-1	TRBJ2-1	-	-	CASSQYRDSYNEQFF	TGCGCCAGCAGCCAATACCGGGACTCCTACAATGAGCAGTTCTTC
TRBV10-3	TRBJ1-1	-	-	CAISASPNTEAFF	TGTGCCATCAGTGCATCCCCGAACACTGAAGCTTTCTTT
TRBV6-4	TRBJ2-5	many	-	CASSESEYETQYF	TGTGCCAGCAGTGAGTCGGAGTATGAGACCCAGTACTTC
TRBV5-5	TRBJ2-2	-	-	CASSYARVPDTGELFF	TGTGCCAGCAGCTATGCGCGGGTCCCTGACACCGGGGAGCTGTTTTTT
TRBV29-1	TRBJ1-1	many	-	CSVEDGGVGKPEAFF	TGCAGCGTTGAAGATGGGGGAGTGGGGAAGCCTGAAGCTTTCTTT
TRBV29-1	TRBJ1-1	many	TRBD1	CSVEQGEGNTEAFF	TGCAGCGTTGAGCAGGGGGAGGGGAACACTGAAGCTTTCTTT
TRBV5-1	TRBJ2-5	many	-	CASSEQETQYF	TGCGCCAGCAGCGAGCAAGAGACCCAGTACTTC
TRBV18	TRBJ1-1	few	-	CASSPNQARGMNTEAFF	TGTGCCAGCTCACCTAACCAAGCTCGGGGCATGAACACTGAAGCTTTCTTT
TRBV20-1	TRBJ1-1	many	-	CSARDGHTEAFF	TGCAGTGCTAGAGATGGCCACACTGAAGCTTTCTTT
TRBV20-1	TRBJ2-1	many	TRBD2	CSALSGTSGSGNEQFF	TGCAGTGCTCTGTCCGGGACTAGCGGGAGCGGCAATGAGCAGTTCTTC